This passage covers 26 T cell receptor beta chains from one sample sequenced in a study of kidney transplant recipient with SARS-CoV-2 infection. TCRdb processed the reads anew with MiXCR; each CDR3 protein has one entry. Counted here are 200,000 to 300,000 distinct CDR3 sequences, around 30% occurring once; the ten biggest clones make up more than 6.5%. Source: a blood sample, taken at baseline and on day 111 from a kidney transplant recipient. These receptor sequences come from a male patient aged 30 to 39 who had COVID-19 and was a kidney transplant recipient. T cells may partly derive from the graft donor.

In this sample, this clonotype turned up many times. The chain is built from TRBV7-9 and TRBJ2-7, with 7 nucleotides matching TRBD1. V was pared by 4 bases and J by 3 bases, with 15 bases of the junction left unmatched. Germline CDR1 SEHNR, CDR2 FQNEAQ (reference sequence). This CDR3 is built from 17 residues. This chain's CDR3 is CASSSRAARDRYYEQYF. In DNA form, the CDR3 reads TGTGCCAGCAGCTCTAGGGCAGCCCGGGACAGATACTACGAGCAGTACTTC.

Note on this clonotype: This sequence is one base from a far larger clone and is likely a read error. V usage is TRBV7-8 and J usage is TRBJ2-1; weak D call: TRBD2 (5 bases). Germline CDR1 and CDR2: SGHVS and FQNEAQ. This CDR3 comprises 13 residues. The DNA of the CDR3 is TGTGCCAGCAGCTGGACCAGATCCTACGAGCGGTACTTC. This codes for CASSWTRSYERYF.

This clonotype was detected ten times or more. This chain uses TRBV6-5 with TRBJ1-6; 7 bases fit TRBD1. Germline loops: CDR1 MNHEY, CDR2 SVGAGI. The CDR3 is 16 amino acids. The junction had 11 bases not matched to a gene; V was cut back by 5 bases and J by 7 bases. CDR3 in amino acids: CASSNLQGDWNSPLHF. The CDR3 nucleotides read TGTGCCAGCAGTAATCTGCAGGGGGACTGGAATTCACCCCTCCACTTT.

This clonotype was observed a single time. Since a much larger clone is just one base distant, this may be a read error. The chain joins TRBV4-3 to TRBJ2-4; D is unresolved. CDR3 length: 14 amino acids. The V end was cut by 4 bases, the J end by 6 bases, with 13 bases between. Per germline, CDR1 LGHNA and CDR2 YSLEER. The chain's CDR3 is CASSRGLLSNIQYF. In DNA form, the CDR3 reads TGCGCCAGCAGCCGAGGCCTCCTCTCAAACATTCAGTACTTC.

In the case of this clonotype: This could be a read error, since a much larger clone is one nucleotide away. The CDR3 DNA is TGCAGCGTTGAAGATCGACAGGGCGGTGACTACACCTTC. It specifies CSVEDRQGGDYTF. This chain connects TRBV29-1 to TRBJ1-2; 7 bases are shared with TRBD1. J gave up 10 bases and V 0 bases, and 8 bases lay outside the gene matches. The CDR3 totals 13 residues. Germline CDR1 reads SQVTM; CDR2 reads ANQGSEA.

A remark on this clonotype: Being one base from a much bigger clone, this may be a read error. The chain links TRBV5-4 to TRBJ1-3; no clear D gene. The germline CDR1 and CDR2 sequences are SGHNT and YYREEE (reference sequence). V was pared by 9 bases and J by 1 base, with 11 bases between. There are 13 residues in the CDR3. The CDR3 coding sequence is TGTGCCACTTCGACGGTTTCTGGAAACACCATATATTTT. This translates into CATSTVSGNTIYF.

V is TRBV2 and J is TRBJ2-5; D gene unclear. Germline V gene data show CDR1 as SNHLY and CDR2 as FYNNEI. With 7 bases removed from V and 2 bases from J, the gap between germline ends came to 8 bases. This CDR3 region has 12 residues. The DNA of the CDR3 is TGTGCCAGCACCCAAGTTCAAGAGACCCAGTACTTC. It specifies CASTQVQETQYF.

Ten or more counts support this clonotype. V and J are TRBV6-5 and TRBJ1-2, with D uncertain. CDR1 MNHEY and CDR2 SVGAGI come from the germline V gene. V shed 5 bases and J shed 4 bases, with 23 bases lying between them. There are 17 residues in the CDR3. As DNA, the CDR3 is TGTGCCAGCAGTGGTTCTTGCTCTATGCGAAAGACCTATGGCTACACCTTC. Protein product: CASSGSCSMRKTYGYTF.

At least ten counts were recorded for this clonotype. This rearrangement joins TRBV28 to TRBJ2-7; D remains ambiguous. V lost 6 bases, J lost 5 bases, and 17 bases lay in between. Per germline, CDR1 MDHEN and CDR2 SYDVKM. The CDR3 covers 14 residues. The CDR3 loop reads CASSWGTGTHEQYF. The CDR3, as DNA: TGTGCCAGCAGCTGGGGTACGGGCACCCACGAGCAGTACTTC.

This clonotype was counted at least ten times. This chain uses TRBV20-1 with TRBJ2-7, with 8 nucleotides matching TRBD2. The CDR3 totals 15 residues. Germline V gene sequence: CDR1 DFQATT, CDR2 SNEGSKA (reference sequence). The junction had 7 bases not matched to a gene; V was cut back by 0 bases and J by 3 bases. CDR3 sequence reads: CSARELAEGGYEQYF. As DNA, the CDR3 is TGCAGTGCTAGAGAACTAGCGGAGGGGGGCTACGAGCAGTACTTC.

This clonotype was seen repeatedly, ten times or more. The DNA of the CDR3 is TGCGCCAGCAGCCAAGAAAAGAAGGGGGGATTCTACGAGCAGTACTTC. Translating gives CASSQEKKGGFYEQYF. The gene calls are TRBV4-1 and TRBJ2-7; D may correspond to TRBD1 or TRBD2 (6 bases each). The CDR3 consists of 16 residues. Germline lookup yields CDR1 MGHRA and CDR2 YSYEKL. Between the trimmed V and J ends, which lost 0 bases and 3 bases, there was a span of 15 bases.

The chain has TRBV30 and TRBJ1-3; TRBD1 might be the D (6 bases). Trimming pared 6 bases from V and 0 bases from J, leaving 12 bases between. Per germline, CDR1 GTSNPN and CDR2 SVGIG (reference sequence). The CDR3 is made up of 14 amino acids. CDR3 region: CACRKGGSGNTIYF. The CDR3 DNA reads as TGTGCCTGCCGAAAAGGGGGCTCTGGAAACACCATATATTTT.

This clonotype was recorded at least ten times. The chain recombines TRBV27 with TRBJ2-7, with 9 bases identical to TRBD1. The germline CDR1 and CDR2 sequences are MNHEY and SMNVEV (reference sequence). The CDR3 consists of 14 residues. V was pared by 9 bases and J by 5 bases, with 11 bases of the junction left unmatched. The CDR3 DNA is TGTGCCAGTTCGGACAGGGGTCCACCCCACGAGCAGTACTTC. Amino acid sequence: CASSDRGPPHEQYF.

A note on this clonotype: A much larger clone differs by one base, so this may be a read error. J is TRBJ2-5 and V is TRBV3-1; D not certain. The germline V gene encodes CDR1 LGHDT and CDR2 YNNKEL (reference sequence). The length of the CDR3 is 17 residues. The CDR3 DNA is TGTGCCGGCAGCTCTGAGGATCCCATTTCTTTCTCTGAGACCCAGTACTTC. It translates to CAGSSEDPISFSETQYF.

For this clonotype: Since a much larger clone is just one base distant, this may be a read error. V and J are TRBV9 and TRBJ2-1; D is uncertain. The CDR3 sequence is 13 residues long. Germline V gives CDR1 SGDLS, CDR2 YYNGEE. The CDR3 DNA follows: TGTGCCAGCAGCGTCCTCTACCACAATGGGCAGTTCTTC. As protein: CASSVLYHNGQFF. Looking up the rest from reference TRBV9 and TRBJ2-1 gives the full variable domain: DSGVTQTPKHLITATGQRVTLRCSPRSGDLSVYWYQQSLDQGLQFLIQYYNGEERAKGNILERFSAQQFPDLHSELNLSSLELGDSALYFCASSVLYHNGQFFGPGTRLTVL.

In the case of this clonotype: Given a much more abundant clone one base away, this may be a read error. The CDR3 here is CANSEALESYGYTF. The CDR3 DNA reads TGTGCCAACAGTGAAGCCCTGGAAAGTTATGGCTACACCTTC. The chain combines TRBV6-1 with TRBJ1-2; D gene unclear. The CDR3 totals 14 residues. The germline gives CDR1 MNHNS, CDR2 SASEGT.

The table lists this clonotype with a count of one. Being one base from a much bigger clone, this may be a read error. The CDR3 DNA sequence: TGTGCCTGGTGTCGTAGGCGTTATAGAAGGACCTATGGCTACACCTTC. Protein product: CAWCRRRYRRTYGYTF. This chain connects TRBV30 to TRBJ1-2; unclear D gene. CDR3 size: 16 residues. Germline CDR1 is GTSNPN and CDR2 is SVGIG (reference sequence). The germline V and J ends were trimmed by 5 bases and 4 bases, with 23 bases remaining between them.

Ten or more counts support this clonotype. The chain combines TRBV3-1 with TRBJ2-2; D gene unclear. Trimming removed 4 bases from V and 5 bases from J, with 23 bases in between. Germline V gene lookup returns CDR1 LGHDT and CDR2 YNNKEL (reference sequence). The CDR3 runs to 18 residues. The DNA for the CDR3 is TGTGCCAGCAGCCTAAAGAATCCCATTTCAGGCTTGACCGGGGAGCTGTTTTTT. Its protein product is CASSLKNPISGLTGELFF.

This clonotype has just a few counts. V and J are TRBV30 and TRBJ1-2, with no clear D. Germline V gene lookup returns CDR1 GTSNPN and CDR2 SVGIG (reference sequence). The CDR3 runs 12 residues. Trimming pared 3 bases from V and 8 bases from J, leaving 13 bases between. In nucleotides, the CDR3 is TGTGCCTGGAGGCCCACCTACCGGGGCTACACCTTC. It encodes CAWRPTYRGYTF.

The CDR3 DNA reads TGCGCCAGCCAGAGCTTATCGGTTCGAAAGACCTATGGCTACACCTTC. Its protein product is CASQSLSVRKTYGYTF. The genes are TRBV5-1 and TRBJ1-2, with D uncertain. The CDR3 contains 16 residues. V lost 7 bases and J lost 4, with 23 bases in between. Germline loops: CDR1 SGHRS, CDR2 YFSETQ.

This clonotype occurred many times. The V call is TRBV6-2 or TRBV6-3, the J call TRBJ2-7; 9 bases match TRBD1. Germline CDR1 reads MNHEY; CDR2 reads SVGEGT. Trimming took 5 bases from V and 4 from J; bases not matched to a gene: 9. CDR3 length: 15 amino acids. The CDR3 bases are TGTGCCAGCAGTAGACCGGGACAGGGTTCATACGAGCAGTACTTC. Encoded protein: CASSRPGQGSYEQYF.

This clonotype appeared many times. This chain uses TRBV30 with TRBJ1-4; D gene ambiguous. Germline-derived CDR1 and CDR2 are GTSNPN and SVGIG (reference sequence). Between the trimmed V and J ends, which lost 2 bases and 3 bases, there was a span of 7 bases. This CDR3 has 13 residues. The CDR3, as DNA: TGTGCCTGGAGTCGGAGGGCTAATGAAAAACTGTTTTTT. It codes for CAWSRRANEKLFF. Filled out from reference TRBV30 and TRBJ1-4, the complete variable domain reads SQTIHQWPATLVQPVGSPLSLECTVEGTSNPNLYWYRQAAGRGLQLLFYSVGIGQISSEVPQNLSASRPQDRQFILSSKKLLLSDSGFYLCAWSRRANEKLFFGSGTQLSVL.

This clonotype was seen ten or more times. This sequence joins TRBV11-2 and TRBJ2-7; 7 bases fit TRBD2. CDR3 length equals 13 residues. The germline CDR1 and CDR2 sequences are SGHAT and FQNNGV. Germline trimming cut 4 bases from V and 1 base from J; bases unmatched to any gene: 1. This chain's CDR3 is CASSWEGSYEQYF. The CDR3 DNA follows: TGTGCCAGCAGCTGGGAGGGTTCCTACGAGCAGTACTTC. Filled out from reference TRBV11-2 and TRBJ2-7, the complete variable domain reads EAGVAQSPRYKIIEKRQSVAFWCNPISGHATLYWYQQILGQGPKLLIQFQNNGVVDDSQLPKDRFSAERLKGVDSTLKIQPAKLEDSAVYLCASSWEGSYEQYFGPGTRLTVT.

Note on this clonotype: Being one base from a much bigger clone, this may be a read error. The chain links TRBV3-1 to TRBJ2-7; 9 nucleotides align to TRBD1. J gave up 7 bases and V 4 bases, and 8 bases lay outside the gene matches. The CDR3 runs 14 residues. CDR1 is LGHDT and CDR2 is YNNKEL in the germline V gene (reference sequence). The CDR3 region is CASSLTDRGTEQYF. The CDR3 DNA follows: TGTGCCAGCAGCCTTACGGACAGGGGAACGGAGCAGTACTTC.

There are many counts of this clonotype. The chain has TRBV30 and TRBJ1-4; 7 bases are shared with TRBD1. The CDR3 covers 15 residues. Looked up from germline, CDR1 is GTSNPN and CDR2 is SVGIG (reference sequence). V trimming: 0 bases; J trimming: 6 bases; junction bases outside the gene matches: 7. The CDR3 DNA follows: TGTGCCTGGAGTGTTTCGGCAGGGGGGGATGAAAAACTGTTTTTT. The encoded protein is CAWSVSAGGDEKLFF.

Of note for this clonotype: Since a much larger clone is just one base distant, this may be a read error. The DNA for the CDR3 is TGTGCCAGCAGTCAGTTGTTCTACGAGCAGTGCTTC. Amino acid sequence: CASSQLFYEQCF. The chain is built from TRBV6-2 or TRBV6-3 and TRBJ2-7, with D unclear. From germline, CDR1 is MNHEY and CDR2 SVGEGT. The CDR3 is 12 residues long.